The next 8 T cell receptor beta chains were all read from a single sample in a study of cytomegalovirus exposure and HLA in healthy donors. Vbeta (60) and Jbeta (13) primers were used in the PCR. Profiled with immunoSEQ multiplex PCR; TCRdb holds only in-frame clones, not every one. This table holds some 140,000 clones, about four fifths found once. The specimen sequenced was PBMCs. All receptors come from a man younger than 40 in good health and CMV-seronegative.

This clone was seen a handful of times. V is TRBV25-1 and J is TRBJ1-1; 8 bases align to TRBD1. V dropped 3 bases and J dropped 1; count of bases not matched to a gene: 7. The CDR3 runs 16 residues. Germline V gene sequence: CDR1 MGHDK, CDR2 SYGVNS. This CDR3 is CASSDRPGTGNTEAFF. The CDR3 DNA follows: TGTGCCAGCAGTGATCGTCCCGGGACAGGGAACACTGAAGCTTTCTTT.

V is TRBV9 and J is TRBJ2-1; the match to TRBD2 covers 12 bases. V trimming: 1 base; J trimming: 8 bases; junction bases outside the gene matches: 7. CDR1 SGDLS and CDR2 YYNGEE come from the germline V gene. This CDR3 spans 16 amino acids. CDR3 region: CASSVWPSGGGDEQFF. In nucleotides, the CDR3 is TGTGCCAGCAGCGTATGGCCTAGCGGGGGGGGAGATGAGCAGTTCTTC.

The chain has TRBV27 and TRBJ1-2, with D perhaps TRBD1 (5 bases). The V end lost 3 bases, the J end lost 8 bases, and 19 bases lay between the germline ends. Looked up from germline, CDR1 is MNHEY and CDR2 is SMNVEV (reference sequence). This CDR3 contains 15 residues. The CDR3 nucleotides are TGTGCCAGCAGTTTTCGGGACGGGGGTGTAACCGGCTACACCTTC. This translates into CASSFRDGGVTGYTF.

The V and J genes are TRBV4-3 and TRBJ1-1; 7 bases are a match to TRBD1. The junction had 5 bases not matched to a gene; V was cut back by 0 bases and J by 1 base. This CDR3 is 16 amino acids long. Germline CDR1 and CDR2: LGHNA and YSLEER. In DNA form, the CDR3 reads TGCGCCAGCAGCCAAGATGAGGGGGCTAGGAACACTGAAGCTTTCTTT. Translating gives CASSQDEGARNTEAFF.

This chain connects TRBV27 to TRBJ2-2; the match to TRBD2 covers 7 bases. This CDR3 contains 15 residues. Germline V gene sequence: CDR1 MNHEY, CDR2 SMNVEV (reference sequence). Losses at the gene ends were 2 bases for V and 4 bases for J; bases not matched to a gene: 4. The CDR3 DNA reads as TGTGCCAGCAGTTTACTAGCGGACCCCACCGGGGAGCTGTTTTTT. It codes for CASSLLADPTGELFF.

A single count supports this clone. The chain combines TRBV25-1 with TRBJ2-4; D ambiguous. The CDR3 length is 14 residues. V was pared by 2 bases and J by 0 bases, with 5 bases between. The germline V gene has CDR1 MGHDK and CDR2 SYGVNS. The CDR3 spells CASSEGQAKNIQYF. In DNA form, the CDR3 reads TGTGCCAGCAGTGAAGGGCAAGCCAAAAACATTCAGTACTTC. Using reference TRBV25-1 and TRBJ2-4 for the parts outside the CDR3, the full variable domain is EADIYQTPRYLVIGTGKKITLECSQTMGHDKMYWYQQDPGMELHLIHYSYGVNSTEKGDLSSESTVSRIRTEHFPLTLESARPSHTSQYLCASSEGQAKNIQYFGAGTRLSVL.

This clone was found once. The chain carries TRBV25-1 and TRBJ2-1; 10 bases agree with TRBD1. With V trimmed by 5 bases and J by 7 bases, 8 bases remained unmatched. The CDR3 covers 15 residues. From germline, CDR1 is MGHDK and CDR2 SYGVNS. The CDR3 is CASSFRDRGRNEQFF. The CDR3 nucleotides are TGTGCCAGCAGTTTCCGGGACAGGGGAAGGAATGAGCAGTTCTTC.

This chain links TRBV4-1 with TRBJ2-5; D is ambiguous. Trimming removed 0 bases at V and 2 bases at J, with 10 bases between. The V gene's germline CDR1 is MGHRA and CDR2 YSYEKL. This CDR3 has 15 residues. The CDR3 protein is CASSQDSGPQETQYF. CDR3 DNA sequence: TGCGCCAGCAGCCAAGATTCTGGCCCGCAAGAGACCCAGTACTTC.